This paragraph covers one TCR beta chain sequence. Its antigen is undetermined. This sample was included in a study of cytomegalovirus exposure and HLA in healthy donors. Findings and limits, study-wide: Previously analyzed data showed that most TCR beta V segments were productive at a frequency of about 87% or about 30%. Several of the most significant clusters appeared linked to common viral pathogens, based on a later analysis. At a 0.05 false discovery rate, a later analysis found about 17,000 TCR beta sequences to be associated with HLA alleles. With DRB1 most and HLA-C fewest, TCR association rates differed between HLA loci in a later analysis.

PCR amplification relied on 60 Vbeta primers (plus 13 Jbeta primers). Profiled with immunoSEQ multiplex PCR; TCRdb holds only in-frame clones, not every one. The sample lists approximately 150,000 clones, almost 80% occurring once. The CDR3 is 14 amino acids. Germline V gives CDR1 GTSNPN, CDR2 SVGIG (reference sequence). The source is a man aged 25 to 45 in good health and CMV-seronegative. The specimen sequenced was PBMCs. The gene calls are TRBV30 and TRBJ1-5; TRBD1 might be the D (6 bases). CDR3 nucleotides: TGTGCGGGGGGGGCAGGAGTTAGCAATCAGCCCCAGCATTTT. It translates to CAGGAGVSNQPQHF.